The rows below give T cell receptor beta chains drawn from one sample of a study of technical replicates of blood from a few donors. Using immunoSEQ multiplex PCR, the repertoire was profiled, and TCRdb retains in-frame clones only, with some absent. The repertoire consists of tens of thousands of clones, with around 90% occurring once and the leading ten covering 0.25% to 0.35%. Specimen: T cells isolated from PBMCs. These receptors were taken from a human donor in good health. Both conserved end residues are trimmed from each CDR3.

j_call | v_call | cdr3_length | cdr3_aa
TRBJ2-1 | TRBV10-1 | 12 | ASSPSGGAEEQF
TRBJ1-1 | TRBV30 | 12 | AWSDRGRRTEAF
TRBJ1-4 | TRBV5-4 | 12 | ASSTTGGGEKLF
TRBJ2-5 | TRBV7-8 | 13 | ASSRDLGTQETQY
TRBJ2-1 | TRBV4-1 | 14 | ASSQVGSLSYNEQF
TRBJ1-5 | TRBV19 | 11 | ASSIGPHVPQH
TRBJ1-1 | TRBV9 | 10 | ASSVRDREKI
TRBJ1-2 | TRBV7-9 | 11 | ASSLVGGYGYT
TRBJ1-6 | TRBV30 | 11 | ACLDNRYSPLH
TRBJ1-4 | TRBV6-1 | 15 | ASSELFREEVNEKLF
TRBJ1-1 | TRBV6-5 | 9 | ASSQGPEAF
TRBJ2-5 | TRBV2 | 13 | ASRPKTSGKETQY
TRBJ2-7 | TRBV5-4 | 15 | ASSFAGLAASSYEQY
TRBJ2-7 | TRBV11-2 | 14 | ASSLEMGGLVYEQY
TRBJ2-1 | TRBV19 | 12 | ASSIQDRGFEQF
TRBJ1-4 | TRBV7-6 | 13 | ASSPTVGGDEKLF
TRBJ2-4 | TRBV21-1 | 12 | ASSDTGGRNIQY
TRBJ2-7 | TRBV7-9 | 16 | ASSLYVSIGTGGNEQY
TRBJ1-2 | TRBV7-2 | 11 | ASSQAGVEGYT
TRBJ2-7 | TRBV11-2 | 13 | ASSPRDRPAYEQY
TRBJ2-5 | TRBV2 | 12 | ASSGGRFQETQY
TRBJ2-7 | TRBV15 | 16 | ATSRDSDFGAGTYEQY
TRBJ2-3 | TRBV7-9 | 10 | ASSPGVSAQY
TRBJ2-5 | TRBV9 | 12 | ASSAGLAEETQY
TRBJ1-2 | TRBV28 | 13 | ASSQPPDRVNGYT
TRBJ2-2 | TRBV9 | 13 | ASSPTVRNTGELF
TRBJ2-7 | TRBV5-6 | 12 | ASSKTGFAYEQY
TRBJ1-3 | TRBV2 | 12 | ASSTRAGGNTIY
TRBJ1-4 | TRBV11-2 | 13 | ASSSRQKTNEKLF
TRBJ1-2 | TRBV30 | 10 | AWSVGGYGYT
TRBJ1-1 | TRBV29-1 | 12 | SVEGERQGLKAF
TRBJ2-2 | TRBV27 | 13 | ASSLRLAGAGELF
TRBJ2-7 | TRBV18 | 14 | ASSRDSPSQDSKQY
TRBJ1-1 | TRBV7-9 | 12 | ASSLVGRGPEAF
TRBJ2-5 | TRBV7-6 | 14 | ASSLASYTGKETQY
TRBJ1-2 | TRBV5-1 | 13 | ASSLEVTGVYGYT
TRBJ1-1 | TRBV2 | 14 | ASIVDTGSMNTEAF
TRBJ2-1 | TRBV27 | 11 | ASSQADYNEQF
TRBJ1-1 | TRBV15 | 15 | ATSRARQVGLDTEAF
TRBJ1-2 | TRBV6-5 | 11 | ASSYSSIVGYT
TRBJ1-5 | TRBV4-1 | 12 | ASSHVGSNQPQH
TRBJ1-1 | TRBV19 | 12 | ASISGMMNTEAF
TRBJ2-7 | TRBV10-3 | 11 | AISRSGTYEQY
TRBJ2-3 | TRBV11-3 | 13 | ASSLGLAVADTQY
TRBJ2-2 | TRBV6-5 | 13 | ASSPTGTVSGELF
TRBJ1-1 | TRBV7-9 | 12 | ASSLRQGLTEAF